This entry is about one T cell receptor beta chain. Its cognate antigen has yet to be identified. Ends trimmed: V by 8 bases, J by 0 bases; bases unmatched to a gene: 2. The CDR3 starts with the cysteine, ends with the phenylalanine, and has 13 residues. Only the CDR3 part of the read is kept: 39 bases, read in frame from the first base. CDR1 and CDR2 were assigned from the germline V gene as MNHEY and SVGAGI. The cohort comprised approximately 700 healthy bone marrow donors. All cohort members were sampled while nominally healthy, although unrecorded immune exposures were likely present. The donor was CMV seronegative and was included in the group of several hundred seronegative cohort members. A peripheral blood sample was collected from each donor, and TCR beta sequencing was performed on peripheral blood mononuclear cells. The Qiagen DNeasy Blood Extraction Kit was used to extract genomic DNA from the blood cell samples.

Libraries came from the immunoSEQ multiplex PCR assay. A mixture of 60 forward primers for TCR Vbeta segments and 13 reverse primers for TCR Jbeta segments was used in the multiplex PCR. Amplification of the CDR3 region of rearranged TCR beta genes was performed with a multiplex PCR assay on genomic DNA. On the Illumina HiSeq System, the amplified TCR beta libraries were sequenced as 87-base-pair reads. As for how the authors treated the data: Across the 500 to 850 repertoires, a later analysis counted approximately 83 million unique TCR beta chains, some 11 million of which were shared by at least two donors. Raw reads were error-corrected and collapsed into unique sequences by a nearest-neighbor algorithm in which closely related sequences were merged to remove PCR and sequencing errors. Alignment of CDR3 sequences to IMGT reference sequences was used to assign V, D and J gene segments. For a sequence to be retained, at least a six-nucleotide match to both a V gene segment and a J gene segment was required. Rearrangements were called productive when the CDR3 lacked stop codons and stayed in frame with V and J; all others were non-productive. Following IMGT convention, CDR3 was defined as the stretch from the second conserved V-encoded cysteine up to the conserved J-encoded phenylalanine. The earlier analysis of 500 to 650 of the donors excluded any sequence lacking an unambiguous match to a single V gene segment. In an earlier analysis of around 590 of the donors, a V segment was called functional when productive rearrangements were above 56.7%, and segregating when the standard deviation between donors exceeded 5%. To diagnose cytomegalovirus status from the catalog of TCR beta chain sequences, a statistical classification framework was built. A later analysis assigned V and J genes by comparing TCR nucleotide sequences with IMGT/GENE-DB human TR gene sequences. A later analysis assigned CDR3 sequences and most-parsimonious VDJ recombination scenarios with the TCRdist pipeline. In a later analysis, each TCR beta chain was defined by its CDR3 amino acid sequence together with its V-gene family, and reads without a unique V-gene family were excluded. To address suspected cross-contamination and a sequencing artifact, a later analysis removed approximately 600 highly shared, low-generation-probability nucleotide sequences. In a later analysis, a clonal expansion index for each public chain was calculated from normalized within-repertoire ranks of inferred template counts. Generation probabilities in a later analysis came from a VDJ recombination model fitted to out-of-frame rearrangements, and those results were checked against IGoR. In a later analysis, TCR-TCR, TCR-HLA and TCR-CMV co-occurrence was scored with hypergeometric tests, and a repertoire-size bias correction was applied to TCR pairs. In a later analysis, false discovery rates were estimated by permuting HLA or CMV assignments 20 times. In a later analysis, co-occurring TCRs were grouped using DBSCAN, with TCRdist sequence similarity added in when clustering inside HLA-allele-positive subsets. For co-occurrence clustering, repertoires with fewer than 30,000 or more than 120,000 public chains were excluded, along with roughly 5 repertoires with anomalous nucleotide sharing. What TCRdb holds here is the immuneACCESS table cut down to in-frame rearrangements. Part of the clones is not present; checked against another copy, under half of the missing clones reflect an unresolved V gene, and the others are unexplained. That table furnishes V, J and clone size, whereas the DNA furnished D and trimming. This sample's table has entries for about 72,000 clones. Around 2.5% of the sample is held by the ten biggest clonotypes.

The sample originates from a study of cytomegalovirus exposure and HLA in healthy donors (dated by TCRdb to 2016 to 2017). Regarding the complete study: In an earlier analysis of some 550 of the donors, 276 Gb of sequence data and 90 million to 120 million unique TCR beta sequences from about 190 million T cells were reported. Rather than using new phenotypic data, the later analysis identified candidate immune exposures from TCR beta sequences and from how often those sequences occurred across donors. Of the 398 genotyped donors, roughly 80% were placed in the genetic ancestry cluster associated with self-reported Caucasian donors. Donor age, sex, ethnicity and CMV serostatus were compiled together with the repertoire data. The number of typed donors differed by locus: 629-630 for A, B, C, DRB1 and DQB1; 522 for DQA1; over 600 for DPA1; and some 470 for DPB1. To decide whether each TCR beta V gene segment behaved as functional or pseudogenic, an earlier analysis of approximately 620 of the donors relied on high-throughput TCR beta sequencing. All discovery cohort repertoires had been generated on a single sequencing platform. Using immunosequencing, the study profiled T cell repertoires from around 670 subjects and related those repertoires to cytomegalovirus serostatus. On average, around 230,000 unique TCR beta nucleotide sequences were sequenced per donor among a few hundred genotyped donors of the cohort, with 15% to 20% of those sequences being non-productive. The study was designed to test whether signatures of past pathogen exposure could be identified by cataloging public T cell receptors. In a later analysis, previously published TCR beta repertoires from 550 to 750 donors were re-analyzed and high-resolution HLA genotyping was added so that TCR occurrence patterns could be studied. Because of strong linkage in the cohort, five DR-DQ haplotypes were treated as single units for association and clustering. In a later genetic analysis, genome-wide SNP genotypes for about 55% of the roughly 700 donors were used, and that subset was treated as a discovery cohort. An early release covering around 630 HLA-typed donors comprised 250 to 350 gigabases of sequencing data and roughly 86 million unique TCR sequences. Both class I and class II loci were covered by HLA typing, at four-digit resolution. The study combined high-throughput TCR immunosequencing, statistical association of individual TCRs with disease status, and machine learning to predict cytomegalovirus infection status. In addition to the first cohort of hundreds of subjects, a separate validation cohort of about 120 different subjects was used.

General study outcomes and caveats: The 87-base-pair reads could not distinguish some IMGT-functional V segments, including TRBV6-2 and TRBV6-3, so those segments were excluded. A cluster of highly shared sequence variants was judged likely to be a technical artifact of the sequencing pipeline. A further reported finding was that TCR beta sequences accurately predicted the HLA-A and HLA-B alleles for most subjects in the first cohort. In this cohort, only TCR beta chains were sequenced, and detectable features were limited by the absence of alpha or paired-chain data. In a later genetic analysis, fewer N-insertions in productive TCRs were reported among donors in an Asian-associated ancestry cluster than the roughly 640-donor mean. The earlier analysis of some 560 of the donors excluded 15 to 20 rarely observed V segments, including chromosome 9 orphons, because counts were too low. Sequencing depth was assumed to be roughly uniform across donors in the presence/absence analyses, though that assumption may not hold. Strong co-occurrence of HLA alleles, especially DR and DQ, made assigning TCR associations to individual alleles difficult. Because HLA typing was unavailable for some donors at each locus, only the typed subset was used in association tests. In a later genetic analysis, a missense DCLRE1C variant was associated with V-gene and J-gene trimming of TCR beta chains, and the association was replicated in an independent cohort. In the study, 150 to 200 TCR beta chains were listed as associated with cytomegalovirus. For the cohort, immune exposure information was limited to CMV serostatus. According to a later analysis, most CMV-associated TCR beta chains appeared to be HLA-restricted, and the HLA associations seemed to be driven largely by CMV exposure. Most TCR sequences were observed very rarely across donors, whereas some public TCRs were present in many individuals. According to a later analysis, parvovirus B19, influenza, CMV and Epstein-Barr virus appeared linked to several top co-occurrence clusters. Specific HLA alleles were associated with 15,000 to 20,000 TCR beta sequences at a false discovery rate of 0.05 in a later analysis. Cytomegalovirus status was reported to be diagnosed by the classifier with high specificity and sensitivity in both the original and validation cohorts. According to the authors, the approach could potentially be generalized to other disease states and immunological phenotypes. In vitro tests confirmed that a few of the cytomegalovirus-associated TCR beta chains recognize cytomegalovirus antigens. Linkage disequilibrium might explain the correlated functional status among segregating V segments, but an unknown experimental factor could not be excluded. An earlier analysis of some 590 of the donors showed that most TCR beta V segments appeared in productive rearrangements either about 87% or about 30% of the time, which broadly matched IMGT annotations. According to a later analysis, TCR association rates differed among HLA loci, with DRB1 alleles showing the most associated TCRs and HLA-C alleles showing the fewest. In a later analysis, HLA-associated TCR beta chains showed more clonal expansion and lower generation probabilities than non-associated chains that were equally common.

The chain joins TRBV6-5 to TRBJ2-5, with 8 bases matching TRBD2. Input material: PBMCs. The source is a man aged 35 to 55 in good health and CMV-seronegative. The DNA sequence reads TGTGCCAGCGGACTAGCCCACCAAGAGACCCAGTACTTC. The resulting protein is CASGLAHQETQYF.